A selection of T cell receptor beta chains follows, all from one sample in a study of shared clonotypes between healthy human individuals. The table came from immunoSEQ multiplex PCR; TCRdb's copy has only in-frame clones and leaves some out. The sample has hundreds of thousands of clones; around 73% are singletons. The material sequenced was memory CD4+ T cells sorted from blood. The receptor source for this set is a woman aged 25 to 39 in good health. CDR3s include the opening cysteine and the closing phenylalanine or tryptophan. Each record gives: D gene, J gene, V gene, CDR3 length, clone size, CDR3 DNA, CDR3 protein. A D gene is named only where the DNA matches it firmly. Part of the rows lack a size; the others show once, few, many or a class for expanded clones.

>.|TRBJ2-3|TRBV19|13|.
TGTGCCAGTAGTACGACAGCTACAGATACGCAGTATTTT
CASSTTATDTQYF
>.|TRBJ1-1|TRBV4-2|13|.
TGTGCCAGCAGCCTTAATCCCGTCACTGAAGCTTTCTTT
CASSLNPVTEAFF
>.|TRBJ2-7|TRBV28|15|.
TGTGCCAGCAGCACAAACCGGGGGCTCGGCTACGAGCAGTACTTC
CASSTNRGLGYEQYF
>.|TRBJ1-3|TRBV15|14|few
TGTGCCACCAGCAGTGACAGATCGGGAAACACCATATATTTT
CATSSDRSGNTIYF
>TRBD1|TRBJ1-2|TRBV18|15|.
TGTGCCAGCTCACCGGCTCCCGGGACAGGCTATGGCTACACCTTC
CASSPAPGTGYGYTF
>TRBD1|TRBJ1-2|TRBV19|14|few
TGTGCCAGTAGTCCCACGACAGGGAACTATGGCTACACCTTC
CASSPTTGNYGYTF
>TRBD2|TRBJ2-1|TRBV5-1|17|.
TGCGCCAGCAGCCCCGAATCCCTAGCGGGAGGGTACAATGAGCAGTTCTTC
CASSPESLAGGYNEQFF
>TRBD1|TRBJ1-5|TRBV28|14|few
TGTGCCAGCACCGGACAGGGGGCCTATCAGCCCCAGCATTTT
CASTGQGAYQPQHF
>.|TRBJ1-3|TRBV5-1|18|few
TGCGCCAGCAGCTTGATTGTTGCGGGACCGACTCCTGGAAACACCATATATTTT
CASSLIVAGPTPGNTIYF
>.|TRBJ2-2|TRBV28|16|.
TGTGCCAGCAGTTCCTCAGGGGCCCAGAACACCGGGGAGCTGTTTTTT
CASSSSGAQNTGELFF
>TRBD1|TRBJ1-4|TRBV7-9|15|few
TGTGCCAGCAGCTTACCTCAGGGGGCAAGTGAAAAACTGTTTTTT
CASSLPQGASEKLFF
>.|TRBJ1-5|TRBV6-5|13|.
TGTGCCAGCAGTTACGGTAGCAATCAGCCCCAGCATTTT
CASSYGSNQPQHF
>.|TRBJ1-3|TRBV11-2|14|.
TGTGCCAGCAGCTTAGGAGGTCGGGGAAACACCATATATTTT
CASSLGGRGNTIYF
>.|TRBJ2-7|TRBV6-6|14|.
TGTGCCAGCAGTCGTAACCAGGGACCCTACGAGCAGTACTTC
CASSRNQGPYEQYF
>TRBD2|TRBJ2-7|TRBV27|16|.
TGTGCCAGCATTAAGGGGCTAGCGGGATCACTGGGGGAGCAGTACTTC
CASIKGLAGSLGEQYF
>TRBD2|TRBJ2-1|TRBV2|16|.
TGTGCCAGCAGGGGAGGGGTTCTAGCGGGAGCCAATGAGCAGTTCTTC
CASRGGVLAGANEQFF
>TRBD2|TRBJ2-3|TRBV9|17|few
TGTGCCAGCAGCGTAGGGGGGACTAGCGGGAGCGAGGATACGCAGTATTTT
CASSVGGTSGSEDTQYF
>.|TRBJ1-1|TRBV6-4|13|.
TGTGCCAGTGAGGACAGTATGAACACTGAAGCTTTCTTT
CASEDSMNTEAFF
>TRBD2|TRBJ2-7|TRBV6-1|15|.
TGTGCCACCCAATTTTTGGGGGACTATTCCTACGAGCAGTACTTC
CATQFLGDYSYEQYF
>TRBD2|TRBJ2-3|TRBV7-6|17|once
TGTGCCAGCAGTGTTAGAAGGAGCGGGGCTAGCACAGATACGCAGTATTTT
CASSVRRSGASTDTQYF
>.|TRBJ2-1|TRBV18|16|.
TGTGCCAGCTCACGGGTCAGCTCCCTCTCCTACAATGAGCAGTTCTTC
CASSRVSSLSYNEQFF
>TRBD2|TRBJ2-1|TRBV27|14|few
TGTGCCAGCGCTAGCGGGAGCTCCTACAATGAGCAGTTCTTC
CASASGSSYNEQFF
>.|TRBJ1-1|TRBV7-2|13|.
TGTGCCAGCAGCCCCCAGCGGGATACAGTAGCTTTCTTT
CASSPQRDTVAFF
>TRBD1|TRBJ2-5|TRBV28|16|few
TGTGCCAGCAGTTTGGTGCAGGGGGCATCCAAGAGGACCCAGTACTTC
CASSLVQGASKRTQYF
>.|TRBJ2-3|TRBV4-1|17|.
TGCGCCAGCAGCCAAGATCTTTCGGGAGCAATCGGAGATACGCAGTATTTT
CASSQDLSGAIGDTQYF
>TRBD1|TRBJ1-4|TRBV5-8|15|.
TGTGCCAGCACTATCAAAGGGACAGGGGAAGAAAAACTGTTTTTT
CASTIKGTGEEKLFF
>.|TRBJ2-7|TRBV11-1|14|many
TGTGCCAGCCGCCCCAGATCCGGAAACTACGAGCAGTACTTC
CASRPRSGNYEQYF
>.|TRBJ1-2|TRBV5-8|14|.
TGTGCCAGCAGCCTAGACAGCCAGATCCTAACGATCTACTTC
CASSLDSQILTIYF
>TRBD1|TRBJ2-7|TRBV29-1|14|.
TGCAGCGTTGGGCGGAGGCAGGGGGATTCCGAGCAGTACTTC
CSVGRRQGDSEQYF
>.|TRBJ2-7|TRBV11-3|13|.
TGTGCCAGCAGCAACCAAGGCAGCGGGGAGCAGTACTTC
CASSNQGSGEQYF
>.|TRBJ1-2|TRBV25-1|13|.
TGTGCCAGCAGTGGATGGACGGACGGGGGCTACACCTTC
CASSGWTDGGYTF
>TRBD2|TRBJ2-7|TRBV2|15|.
TGTGCCAGCAGTGGTCTAGCGGGAGGAGACTACGAGCAGTACTTC
CASSGLAGGDYEQYF
>TRBD2|TRBJ2-5|TRBV11-2|17|.
TGTGCCAGCAGCTTATACGGGGGGGCAGGGGCCCCTAGGACCCAGTACTTC
CASSLYGGAGAPRTQYF
>TRBD1|TRBJ2-1|TRBV4-1|15|.
TGCGCCAGCAGCCAATCGGGGACAGGGTCCAATGAGCAGTTCTTC
CASSQSGTGSNEQFF
>.|TRBJ1-2|TRBV19|14|few
TGTGCCAGTAGTAGGTCGGGAGCTAACTATGGCTACACCTTC
CASSRSGANYGYTF
>.|TRBJ2-1|TRBV7-9|12|few
TGTGCCAGCAGCACCCAGGGCTATGAGCAGTTCTTC
CASSTQGYEQFF
>TRBD1|TRBJ2-1|TRBV25-1|16|.
TGTGCCAGCAGTGACGTGGACAGGGGGGACCTCAATGAGCAGTTCTTC
CASSDVDRGDLNEQFF
>TRBD1|TRBJ1-3|TRBV29-1|13|.
TGCAGCGTTGATGGGACAGGGGGAAACACCATATATTTT
CSVDGTGGNTIYF
>.|TRBJ2-4|TRBV6-5|14|.
TGTGCCAGCAGCTCTAGTATAGCCAAAAACATTCAGTACTTC
CASSSSIAKNIQYF
>.|TRBJ1-5|TRBV28|15|.
TGTGCCAGCAGGACGGACGGCTATAGCAATCAGCCCCAGCATTTT
CASRTDGYSNQPQHF
>TRBD2|TRBJ2-2|TRBV7-3|16|.
TGTGCCAGCAGCTCCGGCGGGAGGGCGGGGACCGGGGAGCTGTTTTTT
CASSSGGRAGTGELFF